This T cell receptor beta chain was recovered during a study of blood T cell repertoires in COVID-19. Overall study context: The United States, Italy and Spain provided the acute and convalescent COVID-19 samples.

This CDR3 is 14 amino acids long. Germline assignment: CDR1 GTSNPN and CDR2 SVGIG (reference sequence). Trimming pared 1 base from V and 2 bases from J, leaving 10 bases between. The table came from immunoSEQ multiplex PCR; TCRdb's copy has only in-frame clones and leaves some out. The sample shows 450,000 or so clones, about 90% of them seen only once. What was sequenced was PBMCs or T cells enriched from blood (not recorded which). The chain employs TRBV30 and TRBJ2-3, with a possible D match to TRBD2 (5 bases). This sequence was found in a man aged 18 to 30 who had recovered from COVID-19. The CDR3 sequence: CAWSGGSLTDTQYF. The CDR3 nucleotides are TGTGCCTGGAGTGGTGGGAGCCTCACAGATACGCAGTATTTT.